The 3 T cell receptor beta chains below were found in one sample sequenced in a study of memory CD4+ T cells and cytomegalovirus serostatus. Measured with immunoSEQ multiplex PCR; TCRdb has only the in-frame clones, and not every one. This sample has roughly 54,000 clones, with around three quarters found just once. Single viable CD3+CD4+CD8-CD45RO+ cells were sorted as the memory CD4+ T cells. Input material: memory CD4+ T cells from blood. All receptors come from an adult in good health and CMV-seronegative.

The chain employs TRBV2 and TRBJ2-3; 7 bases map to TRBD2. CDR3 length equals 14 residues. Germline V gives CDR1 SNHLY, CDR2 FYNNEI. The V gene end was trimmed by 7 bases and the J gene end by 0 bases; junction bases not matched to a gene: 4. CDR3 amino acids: CASKRAGSTDTQYF. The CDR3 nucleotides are TGTGCCAGCAAGAGAGCGGGGAGCACAGATACGCAGTATTTT.

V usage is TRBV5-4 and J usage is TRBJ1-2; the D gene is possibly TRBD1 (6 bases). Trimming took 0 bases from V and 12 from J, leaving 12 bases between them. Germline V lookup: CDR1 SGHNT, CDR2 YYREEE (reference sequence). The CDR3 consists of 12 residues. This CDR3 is CASSLDHRVHTF. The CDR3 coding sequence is TGTGCCAGCAGCTTGGATCACAGGGTCCACACCTTC.

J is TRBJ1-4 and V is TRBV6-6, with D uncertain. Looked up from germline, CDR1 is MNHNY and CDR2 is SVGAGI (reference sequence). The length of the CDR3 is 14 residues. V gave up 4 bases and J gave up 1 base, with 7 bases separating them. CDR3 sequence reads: CASSSGRTNEKLFF. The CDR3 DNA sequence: TGTGCCAGCAGTTCGGGTAGAACTAATGAAAAACTGTTTTTT.